Shown below are 28 T cell receptor beta chains from a single sample sequenced in a study of blood T cells in healthy people across ages. The authors ran a second PCR of about 6 to 11 cycles using a sample-barcoded 5' primer and a J-beta primer mix. TCRdb ran MiXCR on the 5' RACE reads and lists one entry per CDR3 protein. Of roughly 900,000 distinct CDR3 sequences listed, about 30% are singletons. Sequencing used blood. The receptor set was obtained from an elderly woman in good health.

J is TRBJ1-2 and V is TRBV10-3; D is perhaps TRBD1 (6 bases). Germline V gene sequence: CDR1 ENHRY, CDR2 SYGVKD. This CDR3 has 14 amino acids. V was clipped by 2 bases and J by 7 bases, with 14 bases between them. DNA for the CDR3: TGTGCCATCAGTGAGCCCACGGGGGGGGCTGGCTACACCTTC. It encodes CAISEPTGGAGYTF.

V gene TRBV25-1 combines with J gene TRBJ2-3, with TRBD2 matching over 7 bases. Germline lookup yields CDR1 MGHDK and CDR2 SYGVNS. The CDR3 length is 17 residues. The V and J ends lost 3 bases and 4 bases, in that order; junction bases with no gene match: 13. The CDR3 here is CASSEPLGGGGSDTQYF. CDR3 nucleotide sequence: TGTGCCAGCAGTGAGCCCCTGGGGGGGGGTGGGTCAGATACGCAGTATTTT.

This clonotype was seen ten or more times. For the CDR3, the DNA is TGCGCCAGCAGCTTGGTCGTCGGGGGACTCCAAGAGACCCAGTACTTC. Translating gives CASSLVVGGLQETQYF. The chain is built from TRBV5-1 and TRBJ2-5; D perhaps matches TRBD2 (6 bases). Germline V CDR1 and CDR2: SGHRS, YFSETQ. With 0 bases removed from V and 1 base from J, the gap between germline ends came to 13 bases. The CDR3 consists of 16 residues.

The chain links TRBV20-1 to TRBJ2-5; 7 bases are a match to TRBD1. The length of the CDR3 is 14 residues. Germline V gives CDR1 DFQATT, CDR2 SNEGSKA (reference sequence). J gave up 4 bases and V 1 base, and 6 bases lay outside the gene matches. CDR3 region: CSARGLGQLETQYF. The CDR3 nucleotides read TGCAGTGCTAGAGGCCTGGGACAGCTAGAGACCCAGTACTTC.

This clonotype was seen only a few times. V usage is TRBV27 and J usage is TRBJ2-1, with TRBD2 as a possible D gene (5 bases). Germline values: CDR1 MNHEY, CDR2 SMNVEV (reference sequence). The ends were cut back, 1 base at V and 12 bases at J, with 10 bases in the middle. This CDR3 has 12 amino acids. The CDR3 region has the DNA TGTGCCAGCAGTTTATTAGGAGGCGGGCAGTTCTTC. It translates to CASSLLGGGQFF.

The chain employs TRBV7-2 and TRBJ2-3, with TRBD1 as a possible D gene (6 bases). The V gene lost 5 bases and the J gene lost 8 bases, with 17 bases spanning the gap. CDR1 is SGHTA and CDR2 is FQGNSA in the germline V gene. The CDR3 has 14 amino acids. The CDR3 DNA reads as TGTGCCAGCAGCGATAGGGGGTGGGGGCCTACGCAGTATTTT. Amino acid sequence: CASSDRGWGPTQYF.

This clonotype was seen more than once but under ten times. The rearrangement uses TRBV10-3 and TRBJ2-1; D unresolved. Per germline, CDR1 ENHRY and CDR2 SYGVKD. Trimming took off 4 bases at V and 4 bases at J, with 8 bases between the two ends. CDR3 length: 13 residues. In DNA, the CDR3 is TGTGCCATCAGTGCCCCCCAGTACAATGAGCAGTTCTTC. Its protein product is CAISAPQYNEQFF.

The chain uses TRBV12-3 or TRBV12-4 and TRBJ2-6; the D is unclear. Trimming pared 1 base from V and 0 bases from J, leaving 16 bases between. The CDR3 covers 19 residues. CDR3 in amino acids: CASSLELGKLGSGANVLTF. CDR3 nucleotide sequence: TGTGCCAGCAGTTTAGAGCTGGGAAAATTAGGCTCTGGGGCCAACGTCCTGACTTTC.

This clonotype occurred many times. This chain links TRBV9 with TRBJ2-3; 8 bases agree with TRBD2. The CDR3 consists of 16 residues. The ends lost 4 bases at V and 0 bases at J; junction bases unmatched: 7. Germline V gene data show CDR1 as SGDLS and CDR2 as YYNGEE. CDR3: CASSPQAGVSTDTQYF. Here the CDR3 DNA reads TGTGCCAGCAGCCCCCAAGCGGGGGTTAGCACAGATACGCAGTATTTT. Full variable domain (missing parts from reference TRBV9 and TRBJ2-3): DSGVTQTPKHLITATGQRVTLRCSPRSGDLSVYWYQQSLDQGLQFLIQYYNGEERAKGNILERFSAQQFPDLHSELNLSSLELGDSALYFCASSPQAGVSTDTQYFGPGTRLTVL.

This clonotype was seen ten or more times. The CDR3 sequence: CASSPPGGDTQYF. In DNA, the CDR3 is TGTGCCAGCAGCCCCCCAGGGGGAGATACGCAGTATTTT. The J gene is TRBJ2-3, the V gene TRBV18; TRBD1 aligns across 7 bases. The CDR3 is 13 residues long. Per the germline V gene, CDR1 is KGHSH and CDR2 is LQKENI. Trimming cost V 8 bases and J 5 bases; bases outside gene matches: 7.

In this sample, this clonotype turned up a few times. V gene TRBV12-5 combines with J gene TRBJ2-1; TRBD1 agrees at 11 bases. V lost 4 bases to trimming and J lost 6 bases; unmatched junction nucleotides: 5. The germline CDR1 and CDR2 sequences are LGHNT and FRNRAP. The CDR3 spans 15 residues. CDR3 nucleotides: TGTGCTAGTGGTTGGGGACAGGGGGTTTCCAATGAGCAGTTCTTC. This codes for CASGWGQGVSNEQFF. Using reference TRBV12-5 and TRBJ2-1 for the parts outside the CDR3, the full variable domain is DARVTQTPRHKVTEMGQEVTMRCQPILGHNTVFWYRQTMMQGLELLAYFRNRAPLDDSGMPKDRFSAEMPDATLATLKIQPSEPRDSAVYFCASGWGQGVSNEQFFGPGTRLTVL.

Remarks on this clonotype: A much larger clone differs from this one at a single base, so this may be a read error. This chain links TRBV7-8 with TRBJ2-3; possibly TRBD1 or TRBD2 for D (5 bases each). Germline CDR1 is SGHVS and CDR2 is FQNEAQ. This CDR3 region has 18 residues. The CDR3 reads CASSLVDWSDPSTGTQYF. In DNA form, the CDR3 reads TGTGCCAGCAGCTTAGTTGATTGGTCAGATCCTAGCACAGGTACGCAGTATTTT.

V and J are TRBV6-5 and TRBJ2-1; tentative D call: TRBD2 (6 bases). V shed 6 bases and J shed 0 bases, with 15 bases lying between them. This CDR3 is 16 amino acids long. Germline CDR1 MNHEY, CDR2 SVGAGI. The CDR3 here is CASSPLALASYNEQFF. The DNA for the CDR3 is TGTGCCAGCAGCCCGTTGGCACTAGCCTCCTACAATGAGCAGTTCTTC.

A remark on this clonotype: The junction and the germline gene differ at one end; a read error may be behind it. The CDR3, as DNA: TGTGCCTCTGGGGGGGAAAACTATGACTACACCTTC. It translates to CASGGENYDYTF. The chain recombines TRBV24-1 with TRBJ1-2, with D perhaps TRBD1 (5 bases). The CDR3 sequence is 12 residues long. In germline, CDR1 is KGHDR, CDR2 SFDVKD.

This clonotype has ten or more counts. V is TRBV3-1 and J is TRBJ2-5, with unresolved D. The length of the CDR3 is 12 residues. Germline V gives CDR1 LGHDT, CDR2 YNNKEL (reference sequence). Between the trimmed V and J ends, which lost 0 bases and 4 bases, there was a span of 3 bases. CDR3 DNA sequence: TGTGCCAGCAGCCAAGATAGAGAGACCCAGTACTTC. Its translation: CASSQDRETQYF.

This clonotype was counted at least ten times. This chain uses TRBV7-9 with TRBJ2-7, with 7 nucleotides matching TRBD1. The CDR3 spans 15 residues. Germline assignment: CDR1 SEHNR and CDR2 FQNEAQ (reference sequence). V lost 3 bases to trimming and J lost 3 bases; unmatched junction nucleotides: 8. This CDR3 is CASSLNRDRFYEQYF. CDR3 DNA: TGTGCCAGCAGCTTGAACCGGGACAGATTCTACGAGCAGTACTTC.

In its sample, this clonotype was seen a few times. This rearrangement joins TRBV20-1 to TRBJ1-5; 8 nucleotides align to TRBD1. The CDR3 covers 15 residues. V lost 6 bases to trimming and J lost 2 bases; unmatched junction nucleotides: 9. CDR1 is DFQATT and CDR2 is SNEGSKA in the germline V gene (reference sequence). CDR3 in amino acids: CSANDRGGGNQPQHF. The CDR3 DNA is TGCAGTGCCAACGACAGGGGAGGAGGCAATCAGCCCCAGCATTTT.

V gene TRBV7-3 combines with J gene TRBJ2-5; 9 bases are a match to TRBD2. J lost 3 bases, V lost 2 bases, and 4 bases had no gene match. The germline V gene has CDR1 SGHTA and CDR2 FQGTGA. The CDR3 spans 15 residues. The DNA of the CDR3 is TGTGCCAGCAGCTTAGGGACTAGCTTGGAAGAGACCCAGTACTTC. It specifies CASSLGTSLEETQYF.

This clonotype was counted many times. V gene TRBV6-5 combines with J gene TRBJ2-1; TRBD2 matches 14 bases. V dropped 7 bases and J dropped 6; count of bases not matched to a gene: 8. The length of the CDR3 is 16 residues. The germline CDR1 and CDR2 sequences are MNHEY and SVGAGI. CDR3 coding DNA: TGTGCCAGCATCGACTTGACTAGCGGGGGGGCCAATGAGCAGTTCTTC. This translates into CASIDLTSGGANEQFF.

The rearrangement links TRBV5-1 to TRBJ1-4; 11 bases are a match to TRBD1. The CDR3 has 16 residues. Germline trimming cut 5 bases from V and 2 bases from J; bases unmatched to any gene: 5. The V gene's germline CDR1 is SGHRS and CDR2 YFSETQ. The CDR3 nucleotides read TGCGCCAGCAGACAAAGGACAGGGGGCACTAATGAAAAACTGTTTTTT. This encodes CASRQRTGGTNEKLFF.

The chain links TRBV2 to TRBJ2-1; D uncertain. The CDR3 extends over 12 amino acids. Trimming took off 4 bases at V and 8 bases at J, with 9 bases between the two ends. Germline-derived CDR1 and CDR2 are SNHLY and FYNNEI. CDR3 sequence (DNA): TGTGCCAGCAGTGGCGCGTGGGATGAGCAGTTCTTC. Translating gives CASSGAWDEQFF.

As to this clonotype: The junction differs from germline at one of its ends, possibly a read error. V usage is TRBV7-9 and J usage is TRBJ1-1; tentative D call: TRBD1 (6 bases). The CDR3 is 16 amino acids. Germline lookup yields CDR1 SEHNR and CDR2 FQNEAQ (reference sequence). The chain's CDR3 is CSSSLGGGTLNTEAFF. The CDR3, as DNA: TGTTCCAGCAGCTTAGGGGGGGGGACCTTGAACACTGAAGCTTTCTTT.

This clonotype was detected only a few times. This rearrangement joins TRBV5-1 to TRBJ2-1; 10 bases align to TRBD2. CDR1 is SGHRS and CDR2 is YFSETQ in the germline V gene. V lost 7 bases, J lost 6 bases, and 16 bases stayed unmatched. The CDR3 spans 17 residues. This chain's CDR3 is CASLPSGGSGRPNEQFF. DNA of the CDR3: TGCGCCAGCCTTCCTAGCGGGGGATCCGGTCGCCCCAATGAGCAGTTCTTC.

This clonotype was seen a single time. This chain connects TRBV29-1 to TRBJ2-4; the D gene is possibly TRBD1 (5 bases). The J call is in doubt because the DNA end fits TRBJ2-7 better. Per the germline V gene, CDR1 is SQVTM and CDR2 is ANQGSEA. The CDR3 has 12 amino acids. CDR3 residues: CSVGGQGNEQYF. CDR3 in DNA: TGCAGCGTTGGCGGACAAGGGAACGAGCAGTACTTC.

This clonotype was observed a few times. The DNA is omitted, as the CDR3 cannot be located on it reliably, and the CDR3 follows TCRdb's listing. The V call is TRBV11-2, the J call TRBJ2-2; whether TRBD1, the table's D call, matches the DNA was not checked. The CDR3 has 21 amino acids, counting both end residues. In germline, CDR1 is SGHAT, CDR2 FQNNGV. CDR3 loop: CASSSGSEQFFGPGTTGELFF.

With regard to this clonotype: Since a much larger clone is just one base distant, this may be a read error. The chain employs TRBV14 and TRBJ1-2; tentative D call: TRBD1 (6 bases). Per the germline V gene, CDR1 is SGHDN and CDR2 is FVKESK. This CDR3 comprises 14 residues. Trimming shortened V by 2 bases and J by 9 bases, and 16 bases separated the two germline ends. The chain's CDR3 is CASSQLGQFWRYTF. CDR3 bases: TGTGCCAGCAGCCAACTCGGACAGTTCTGGCGCTACACCTTC.

This rearrangement joins TRBV6-6 to TRBJ1-4; D unclear. V gave up 8 bases and J gave up 0 bases, with 4 bases separating them. This CDR3 comprises 12 residues. The germline gives CDR1 MNHNY, CDR2 SVGAGI (reference sequence). CDR3 protein: CASVATNEKLFF. The CDR3 coding sequence is TGTGCCAGCGTTGCAACTAATGAAAAACTGTTTTTT.

Notes on this clonotype: A much larger clone sits a single nucleotide away, making a read error possible. This chain joins TRBV7-6 and TRBJ2-5; D ambiguous. Judging by the DNA end, TRBJ2-7 fits better; the J call may be wrong. Germline V lookup: CDR1 SGHVS, CDR2 FNYEAQ. The CDR3 length is 13 residues. The CDR3 loop reads CASSLVVGHEQYF. Written as DNA, the CDR3 is TGTGCCAGCAGCTTAGTGGTAGGCCACGAGCAGTACTTC.